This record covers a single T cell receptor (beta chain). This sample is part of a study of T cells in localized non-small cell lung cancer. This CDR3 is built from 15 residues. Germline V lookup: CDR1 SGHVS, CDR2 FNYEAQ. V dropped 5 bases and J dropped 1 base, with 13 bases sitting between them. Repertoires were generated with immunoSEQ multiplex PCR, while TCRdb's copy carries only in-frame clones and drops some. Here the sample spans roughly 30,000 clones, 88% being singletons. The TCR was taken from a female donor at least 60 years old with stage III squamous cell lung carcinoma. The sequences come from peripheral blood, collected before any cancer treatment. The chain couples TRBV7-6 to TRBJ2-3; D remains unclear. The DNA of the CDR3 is TGTGCCAGCAGCCCAGTGGTGTCTGGCACAGATACGCAGTATTTT. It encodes CASSPVVSGTDTQYF.